The clone carrying this T cell receptor (beta chain) was observed at least ten times. 5'RACE employing 10-nucleotide random UMIs yielded the cDNA. MiXCR, run by TCRdb on the 5' RACE reads, gives a single entry per CDR3 protein. The sample has tens of thousands of distinct CDR3 sequences, 5.2% seen once. The data stem from a study of neurological immune-mediated disorders. Study-level background: Multiple sclerosis patients numbered some 34, with around 30 relapsing-remitting and 3 secondary progressive.

Germline lookup yields CDR1 DFQATT and CDR2 SNEGSKA (reference sequence). The CDR3 has 14 amino acids. The V segment lost 1 base and the J segment 0 bases; nucleotides outside the gene matches: 3. This chain uses TRBV20-1 with TRBJ2-7, with 7 nucleotides matching TRBD2. The sequenced sample was PBMCs. This clonotype was sampled from a man aged 18 to 29 with multiple sclerosis. The CDR3 reads CSARGGGSSYEQYF. The CDR3 DNA reads as TGCAGTGCTAGAGGGGGCGGGAGCTCCTACGAGCAGTACTTC.